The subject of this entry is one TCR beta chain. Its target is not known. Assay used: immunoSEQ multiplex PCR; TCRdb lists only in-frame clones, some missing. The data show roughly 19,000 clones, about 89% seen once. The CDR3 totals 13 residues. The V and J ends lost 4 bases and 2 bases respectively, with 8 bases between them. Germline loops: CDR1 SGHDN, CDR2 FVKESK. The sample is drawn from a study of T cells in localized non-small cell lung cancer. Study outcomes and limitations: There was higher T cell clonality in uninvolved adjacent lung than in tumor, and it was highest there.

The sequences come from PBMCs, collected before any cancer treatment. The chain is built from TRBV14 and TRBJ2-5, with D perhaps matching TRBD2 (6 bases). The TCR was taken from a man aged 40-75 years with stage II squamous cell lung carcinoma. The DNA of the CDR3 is TGTGCCAGCAGCCGGCTAGCGCAAGAGACCCAGTACTTC. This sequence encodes CASSRLAQETQYF.